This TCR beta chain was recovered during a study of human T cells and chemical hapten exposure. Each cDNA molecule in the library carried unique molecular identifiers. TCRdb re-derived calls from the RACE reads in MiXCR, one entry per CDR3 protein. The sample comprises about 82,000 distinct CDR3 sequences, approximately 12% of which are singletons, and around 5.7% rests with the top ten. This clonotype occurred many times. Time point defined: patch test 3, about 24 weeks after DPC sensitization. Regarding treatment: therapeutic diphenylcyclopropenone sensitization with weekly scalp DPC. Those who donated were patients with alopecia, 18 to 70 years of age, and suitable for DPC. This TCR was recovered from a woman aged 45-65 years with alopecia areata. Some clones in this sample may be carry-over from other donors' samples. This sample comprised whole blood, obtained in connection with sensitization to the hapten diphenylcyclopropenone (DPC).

The CDR3 DNA reads TGCGCCAGCAGCTCCCAAGGGGGTGGCCACAATGAGCAGTTCTTC. Translation gives CASSSQGGGHNEQFF. This chain uses TRBV5-1 with TRBJ2-1, with D possibly TRBD1 on 6 matching bases. Germline CDR1 SGHRS, CDR2 YFSETQ. V dropped 3 bases and J dropped 5 bases, with 15 bases sitting between them. The CDR3 covers 15 residues.